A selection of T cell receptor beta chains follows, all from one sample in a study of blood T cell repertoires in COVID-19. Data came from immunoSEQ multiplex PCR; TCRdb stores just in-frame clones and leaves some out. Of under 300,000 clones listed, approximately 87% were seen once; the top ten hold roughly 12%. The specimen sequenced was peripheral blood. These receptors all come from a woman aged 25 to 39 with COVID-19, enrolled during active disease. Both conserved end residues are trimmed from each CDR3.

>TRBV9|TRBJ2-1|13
ASSVGGGTYNEQF
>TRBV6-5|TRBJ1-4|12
ASRLQGFNEKLF
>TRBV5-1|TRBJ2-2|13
ASSLDLGATGELF
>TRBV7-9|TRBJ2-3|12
ASSLPSKADTQY
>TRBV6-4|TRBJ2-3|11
ASRDRPTDTQY
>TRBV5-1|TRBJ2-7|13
ASSSPGQGLYEQY
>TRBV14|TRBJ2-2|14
ASSQITGIETGELF
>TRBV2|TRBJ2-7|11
ASSPQGYDKQY
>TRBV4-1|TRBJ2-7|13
ASSHPGQGGYEQY
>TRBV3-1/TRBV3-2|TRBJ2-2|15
ASSQDLGVVGAGELF
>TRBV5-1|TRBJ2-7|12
ASSLWGRTYEQY
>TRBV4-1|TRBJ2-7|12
ASSQDRVRHEQY
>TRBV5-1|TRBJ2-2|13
ASKDLRGTGGELF
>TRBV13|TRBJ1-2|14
ASSPGGEDRNYGYT
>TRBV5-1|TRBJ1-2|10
ATSGGDYGYT
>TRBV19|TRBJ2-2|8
ASYNGELF
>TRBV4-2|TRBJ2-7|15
ASSHPTAQGVSYEQY
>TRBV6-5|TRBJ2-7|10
ASSPGRIEQY
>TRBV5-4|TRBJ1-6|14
ASSLDLQGWNSPLH
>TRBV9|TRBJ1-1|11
ASSSTSWTEAF
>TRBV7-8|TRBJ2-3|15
ASSLASGGAGTDTQY
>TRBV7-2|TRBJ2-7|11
ASSRRDRDEQY
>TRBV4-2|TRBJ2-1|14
ASSQGVRGGYNEQF
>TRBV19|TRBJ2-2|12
ASSIAANTGELF
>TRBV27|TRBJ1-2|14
ASSFGGGLNVYGYT
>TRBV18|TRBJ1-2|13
ASSPGTGGLYGYT
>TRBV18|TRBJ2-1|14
ASSIPTGGSYNEQF
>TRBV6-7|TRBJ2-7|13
ASSYVTGGIYEQY
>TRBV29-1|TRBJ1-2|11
SVEWQKTMGYT
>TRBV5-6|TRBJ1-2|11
ASSRQGREGYT
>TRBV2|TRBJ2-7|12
ASRPDRGPSEQY
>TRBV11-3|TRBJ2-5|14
ASSSPPPGAQETQY
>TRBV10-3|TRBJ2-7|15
AISESNRGSGAYEQY
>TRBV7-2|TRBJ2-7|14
ASSLEGRDLTYEQY
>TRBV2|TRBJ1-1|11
ASHDRAYTEAF
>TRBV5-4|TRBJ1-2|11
ASRPRGSYGYT
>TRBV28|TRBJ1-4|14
ASSLPAGAWREKLF
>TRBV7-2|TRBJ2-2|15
ASSQFGQGVNTGELF